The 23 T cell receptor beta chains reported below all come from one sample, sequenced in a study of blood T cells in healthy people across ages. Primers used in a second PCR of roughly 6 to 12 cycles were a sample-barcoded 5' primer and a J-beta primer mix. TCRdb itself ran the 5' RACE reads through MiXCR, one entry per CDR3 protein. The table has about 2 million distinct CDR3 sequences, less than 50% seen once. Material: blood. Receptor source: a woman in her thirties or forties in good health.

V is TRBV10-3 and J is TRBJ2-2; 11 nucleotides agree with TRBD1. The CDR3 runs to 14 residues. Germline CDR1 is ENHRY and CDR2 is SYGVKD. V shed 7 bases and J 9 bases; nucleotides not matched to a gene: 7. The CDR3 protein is CAIKGTGGTWELFF. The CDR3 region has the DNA TGTGCCATCAAAGGGACAGGGGGGACCTGGGAGCTGTTTTTT.

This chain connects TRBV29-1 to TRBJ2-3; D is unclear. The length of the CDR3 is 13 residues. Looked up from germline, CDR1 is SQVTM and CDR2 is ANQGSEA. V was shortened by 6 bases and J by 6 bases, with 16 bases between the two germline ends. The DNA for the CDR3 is TGCAGCGTCCCAGACTCAACCTCCGATACGCAGTATTTT. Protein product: CSVPDSTSDTQYF.

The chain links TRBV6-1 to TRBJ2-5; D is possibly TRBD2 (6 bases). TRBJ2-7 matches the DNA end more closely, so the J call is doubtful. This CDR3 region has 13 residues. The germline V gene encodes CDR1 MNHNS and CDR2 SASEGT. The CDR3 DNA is TGTGCCAGCAGTGATGGGGGGACTTACGAGCAGTACTTC. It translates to CASSDGGTYEQYF.

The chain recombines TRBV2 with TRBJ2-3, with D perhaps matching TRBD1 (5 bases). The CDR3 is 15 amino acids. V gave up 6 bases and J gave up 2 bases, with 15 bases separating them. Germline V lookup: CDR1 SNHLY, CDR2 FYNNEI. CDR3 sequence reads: CASRREAGITDTQYF. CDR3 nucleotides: TGTGCCAGCAGGAGAGAGGCAGGGATCACAGATACGCAGTATTTT.

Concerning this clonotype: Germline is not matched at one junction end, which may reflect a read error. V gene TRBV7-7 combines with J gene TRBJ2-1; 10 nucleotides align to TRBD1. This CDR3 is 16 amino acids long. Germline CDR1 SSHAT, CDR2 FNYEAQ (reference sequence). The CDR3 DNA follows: TGTGCTAGCAGCTTGAGGGACAGGGGTTCCTACAATGAGCAGTTCTTC. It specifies CASSLRDRGSYNEQFF. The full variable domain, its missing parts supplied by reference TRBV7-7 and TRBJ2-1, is GAGVSQSPRYKVTKRGQDVTLRCDPISSHATLYWYQQALGQGPEFLTYFNYEAQPDKSGLPSDRFSAERPEGSISTLTIQRTEQRDSAMYRCASSLRDRGSYNEQFFGPGTRLTVL.

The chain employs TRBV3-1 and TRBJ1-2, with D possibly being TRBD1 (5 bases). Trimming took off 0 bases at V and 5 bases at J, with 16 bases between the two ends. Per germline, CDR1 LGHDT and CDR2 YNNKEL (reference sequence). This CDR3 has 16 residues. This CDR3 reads CASSQDLGTRSYGYTF. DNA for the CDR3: TGTGCCAGCAGCCAAGACCTTGGGACCCGGTCTTATGGCTACACCTTC.

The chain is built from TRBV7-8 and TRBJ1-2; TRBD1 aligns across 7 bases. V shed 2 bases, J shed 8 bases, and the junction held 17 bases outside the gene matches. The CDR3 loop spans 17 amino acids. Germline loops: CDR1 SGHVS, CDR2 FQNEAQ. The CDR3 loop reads CASSLKPYLQGVEGYTF. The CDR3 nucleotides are TGTGCCAGCAGCTTAAAACCGTACCTTCAGGGGGTGGAGGGCTACACCTTC.

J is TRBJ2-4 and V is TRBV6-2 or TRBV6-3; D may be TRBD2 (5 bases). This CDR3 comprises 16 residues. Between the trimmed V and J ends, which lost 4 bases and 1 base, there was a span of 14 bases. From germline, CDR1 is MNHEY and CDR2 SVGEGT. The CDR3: CASSWTPSTAKNIQYF. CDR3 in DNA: TGTGCCAGCAGTTGGACTCCTAGCACCGCCAAAAACATTCAGTACTTC.

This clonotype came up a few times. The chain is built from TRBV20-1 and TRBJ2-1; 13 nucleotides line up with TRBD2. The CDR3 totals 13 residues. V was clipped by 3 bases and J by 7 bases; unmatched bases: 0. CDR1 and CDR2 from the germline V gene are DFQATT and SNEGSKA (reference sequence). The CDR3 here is CSARGLAGNEQFF. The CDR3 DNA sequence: TGCAGTGCTAGGGGACTAGCGGGGAATGAGCAGTTCTTC.

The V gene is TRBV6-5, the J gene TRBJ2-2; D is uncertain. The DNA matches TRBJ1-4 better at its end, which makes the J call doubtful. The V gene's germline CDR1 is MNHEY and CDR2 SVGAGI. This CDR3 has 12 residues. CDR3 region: CASSHRSGKLFF. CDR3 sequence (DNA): TGTGCCAGCAGTCACCGTTCGGGAAAACTGTTTTTT.

CDR3 in amino acids: CSALGGTDSYEQYF. The CDR3 DNA is TGCAGTGCCTTGGGCGGGACGGACTCCTACGAGCAGTACTTC. The rearrangement links TRBV20-1 to TRBJ2-7; D might be TRBD2 (6 bases). This CDR3 comprises 14 residues. Germline values: CDR1 DFQATT, CDR2 SNEGSKA (reference sequence). The germline V and J ends were trimmed by 6 bases and 0 bases, with 15 bases remaining between them.

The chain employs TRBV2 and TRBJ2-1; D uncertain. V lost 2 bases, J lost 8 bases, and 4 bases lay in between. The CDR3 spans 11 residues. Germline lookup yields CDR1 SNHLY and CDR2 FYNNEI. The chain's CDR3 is CASSEYDEQFF. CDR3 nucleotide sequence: TGTGCCAGCAGTGAATATGATGAGCAGTTCTTC.

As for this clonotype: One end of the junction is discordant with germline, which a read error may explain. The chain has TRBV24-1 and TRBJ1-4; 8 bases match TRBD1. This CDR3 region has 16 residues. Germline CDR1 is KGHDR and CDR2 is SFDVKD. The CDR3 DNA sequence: TGTGCCATCAGTGATGGGACAGGCCGATACGGGGAAAAACTGTTTTTT. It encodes CAISDGTGRYGEKLFF.

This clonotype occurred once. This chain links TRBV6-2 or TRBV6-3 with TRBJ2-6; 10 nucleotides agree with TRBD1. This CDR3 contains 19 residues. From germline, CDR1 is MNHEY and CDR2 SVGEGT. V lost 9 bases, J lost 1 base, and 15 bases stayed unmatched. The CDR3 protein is CASSGSKDRGISGANVLTF. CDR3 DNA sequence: TGTGCCAGTTCCGGCTCTAAGGACAGGGGGATATCTGGGGCCAACGTCCTGACTTTC.

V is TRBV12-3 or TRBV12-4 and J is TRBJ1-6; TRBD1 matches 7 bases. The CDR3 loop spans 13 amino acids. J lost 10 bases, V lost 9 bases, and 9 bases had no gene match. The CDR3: CASGGQLQSPLHF. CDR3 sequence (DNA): TGTGCCAGTGGGGGACAGCTCCAATCACCCCTCCACTTT.

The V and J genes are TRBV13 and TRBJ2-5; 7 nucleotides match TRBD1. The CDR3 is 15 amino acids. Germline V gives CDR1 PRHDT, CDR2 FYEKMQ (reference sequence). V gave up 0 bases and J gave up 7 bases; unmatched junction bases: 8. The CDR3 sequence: CASSLGQGISRTQYF. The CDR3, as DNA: TGTGCCAGCAGCTTAGGACAGGGGATATCCCGGACCCAGTACTTC.

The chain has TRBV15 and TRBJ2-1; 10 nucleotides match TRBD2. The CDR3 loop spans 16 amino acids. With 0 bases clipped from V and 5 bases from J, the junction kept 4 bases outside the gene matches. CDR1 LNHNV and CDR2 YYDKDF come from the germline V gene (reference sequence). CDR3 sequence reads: CATSREAGGLNNEQFF. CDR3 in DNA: TGTGCCACCAGCAGAGAAGCGGGGGGGCTAAACAATGAGCAGTTCTTC.

The CDR3 spells CATSFDRGVETQYF. Written as DNA, the CDR3 is TGTGCCACCAGCTTCGATCGTGGTGTGGAGACCCAGTACTTC. J is TRBJ2-5 and V is TRBV15; D gene uncertain. Trimming took off 5 bases at V and 5 bases at J, with 15 bases between the two ends. This CDR3 has 14 residues. Germline lookup yields CDR1 LNHNV and CDR2 YYDKDF (reference sequence).

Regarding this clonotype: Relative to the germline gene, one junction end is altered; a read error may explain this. The CDR3 protein is CASSQGSAGTQYF. CDR3 nucleotides: TGTGCTAGCAGCCAAGGGTCAGCTGGTACGCAGTATTTT. The chain is built from TRBV7-7 and TRBJ2-3, with D unclear. CDR1 is SSHAT, CDR2 FNYEAQ, per germline (reference sequence). The CDR3 is 13 amino acids. The full variable domain, rest sourced from reference TRBV7-7 and TRBJ2-3, is GAGVSQSPRYKVTKRGQDVTLRCDPISSHATLYWYQQALGQGPEFLTYFNYEAQPDKSGLPSDRFSAERPEGSISTLTIQRTEQRDSAMYRCASSQGSAGTQYFGPGTRLTVL.

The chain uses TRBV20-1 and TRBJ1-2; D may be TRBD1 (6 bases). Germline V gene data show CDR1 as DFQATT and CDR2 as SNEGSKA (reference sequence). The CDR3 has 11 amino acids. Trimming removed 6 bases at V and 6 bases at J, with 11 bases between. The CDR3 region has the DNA TGCAGTGCCGAGGGGGTACATGGCTACACCTTC. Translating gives CSAEGVHGYTF.

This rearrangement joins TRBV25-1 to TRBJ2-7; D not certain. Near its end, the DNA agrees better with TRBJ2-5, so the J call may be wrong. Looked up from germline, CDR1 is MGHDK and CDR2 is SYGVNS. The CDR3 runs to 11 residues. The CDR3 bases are TGTGCCATACGACTGGGAAAGACCCAGTACTTC. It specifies CAIRLGKTQYF.

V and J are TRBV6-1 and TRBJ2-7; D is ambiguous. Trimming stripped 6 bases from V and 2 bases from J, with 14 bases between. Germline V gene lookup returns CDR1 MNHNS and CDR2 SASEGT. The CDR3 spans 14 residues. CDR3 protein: CASSPGRPPYEQYF. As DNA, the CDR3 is TGTGCCAGCAGCCCGGGCAGGCCCCCCTACGAGCAGTACTTC.

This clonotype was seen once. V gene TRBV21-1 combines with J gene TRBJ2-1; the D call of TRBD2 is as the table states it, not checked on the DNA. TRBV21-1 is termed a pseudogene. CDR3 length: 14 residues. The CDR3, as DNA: TGTGCCAGCGGAAGCGGGAGGTTTATTAATGAGCAGTTCTTC. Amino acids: CASGSGRFINEQFF.